This entry is about one T cell receptor beta chain. Its specificity is not known. The sample's time point: week 23, last vaccination. Each vaccine dose was 300 ug of mutant IDH1 20-mer peptide, with topical imiquimod. This sample was included in a study of a mutant IDH1 vaccine in newly diagnosed glioma. Study overall: The patients were given eight vaccinations, one each in weeks 1, 3, 5, 7, 11, 15, 19 and 23. Beginning 4-6 weeks after radiotherapy alone, or with temozolomide cycles, vaccination took place. Former treatment meant radiotherapy, temozolomide, or both; the majority had gotten both. Study-level findings and limits: Immune responses induced by vaccination arose in under 95% of the patients.

Assay: immunoSEQ multiplex PCR; the TCRdb copy retains only in-frame clones and omits some. Of about 55,000 clones in the sample, about four fifths were seen once. The CDR3 loop spans 13 amino acids. Trimming removed 7 bases from V and 9 bases from J, with 19 bases in between. Germline values: CDR1 SQVTM, CDR2 ANQGSEA. Sequences were derived from PBMCs, sampled from a glioma patient whose treatment included an IDH1 peptide vaccine. The gene calls are TRBV29-1 and TRBJ2-1; D not certain. This clonotype originated in a middle-aged man with glioma. DNA for the CDR3: TGCAGCGCCCAGACCCGGACGTTTGGTGAGCAGTTCTTC. Translated: CSAQTRTFGEQFF.